Here is one T cell receptor (beta chain) with its context. The data derive from a study of cytomegalovirus exposure and HLA in healthy donors. It was with 60 Vbeta and 13 Jbeta primers that the PCR ran. Clones were sequenced by immunoSEQ multiplex PCR, and TCRdb holds only the in-frame ones, with some missing. This table holds about 120,000 clones, about 80% found once. V lost 5 bases to trimming and J lost 12 bases, with 13 bases between them. Germline CDR1 reads SEHNR; CDR2 reads FQNEAQ (reference sequence). The CDR3 has 12 residues. Donors had nominal health at sampling but likely had unrecorded immune exposures.

The receptor was isolated from a woman in her 40s in good health and CMV-seropositive. The sequencing sample was made of PBMCs. The rearrangement links TRBV7-9 to TRBJ1-4; a weak D match, TRBD1 (6 bases). DNA for the CDR3: TGTGCCAGCAGCCAAAACAGGGTGGAACTGTTTTTT. Protein sequence: CASSQNRVELFF.